The T cell receptor (beta chain) under discussion was sequenced for a study of cytomegalovirus exposure and HLA in healthy donors. Study-wide results and caveats: Prediction of most subjects' HLA-A and HLA-B alleles by TCR beta sequences was reportedly accurate. Presence/absence comparisons presumed near-even sequencing depth among donors. What a later analysis reportedly showed was that an Asian-associated ancestry cluster had fewer N-insertions than the approximately 720-donor mean.

PCR primers comprised 60 Vbeta and 13 Jbeta primers. Clones were sequenced by immunoSEQ multiplex PCR, and TCRdb holds only the in-frame ones, with some missing. The sample lists about 150,000 clones; about 80% were seen once. Donors consisted of healthy bone marrow donors. As regards this clone: Its target is not known.

Germline V lookup: CDR1 SGHTA, CDR2 FQGTGA. The CDR3 is 15 amino acids. With 5 bases clipped from V and 6 bases from J, the junction kept 11 bases outside the gene matches. The chain recombines TRBV7-3 with TRBJ2-5, with 8 bases matching TRBD2. Sequencing was carried out using PBMCs. This TCR was sampled from a man under 40 in good health and CMV-seropositive. In DNA form, the CDR3 reads TGTGCCAGCAGCCCCGGGGGGGGAACCTCAAAGACCCAGTACTTC. This codes for CASSPGGGTSKTQYF.